This T cell receptor beta chain is from a study of blood T cell repertoires in COVID-19. Study background: Specimens from acute and convalescent COVID-19 originated in the United States, Italy and Spain. From T cells, B-cell-depleted T cells, or PBMCs came the material, which was cDNA or gDNA.

Germline CDR1 is MDHEN and CDR2 is SYDVKM. This CDR3 is built from 13 residues. The V segment lost 3 bases and the J segment 8 bases; nucleotides outside the gene matches: 3. Authors' analysis steps: Researchers report that nucleated cell counts were estimated from reference gene primer amplification. Repertoires were generated with immunoSEQ multiplex PCR, while TCRdb's copy carries only in-frame clones and drops some. The DNA gave D and trimming, while V, J and clone size come from that table. The table includes approximately 170,000 clones, around 86% detected once. The chain recombines TRBV28 with TRBJ1-4; 7 nucleotides match TRBD1. The specimen sequenced was peripheral blood. This clonotype was sampled from a middle-aged man with active or convalescent COVID-19. The CDR3 nucleotides are TGTGCCAGCAGTTTGCAGGGGGACGAAAAACTGTTTTTT. Protein: CASSLQGDEKLFF.